Shown below are 14 T cell receptor beta chains from a single sample sequenced in a study of cytomegalovirus exposure and HLA in healthy donors. Method: immunoSEQ multiplex PCR; TCRdb's copy keeps in-frame clones and lacks some. The repertoire includes roughly 63,000 clones, more than 70% of them detected once, and 1% to 1.5% sits in the top ten. The sample comprised PBMCs. The receptors derive from a woman aged 18-29 years in good health and CMV-seronegative.

This clone was recorded a few times. The rearrangement joins TRBV5-5 to TRBJ2-7; D is undetermined. This CDR3 region has 14 residues. The V gene's germline CDR1 is SGHKS and CDR2 YYEKEE (reference sequence). The germline V and J ends were trimmed by 2 bases and 0 bases, with 9 bases remaining between them. The CDR3, as DNA: TGTGCCAGCAGCTTAGCACTATACTCCTACGAGCAGTACTTC. Its protein product is CASSLALYSYEQYF.

This chain links TRBV5-6 with TRBJ2-5; 10 bases match TRBD2. V shed 0 bases, J shed 4 bases, and the junction held 0 bases outside the gene matches. The V gene's germline CDR1 is SGHDT and CDR2 YYEEEE. The CDR3 is 14 amino acids. The CDR3 DNA follows: TGTGCCAGCAGCTTGGGACTAGCGGGAGAGACCCAGTACTTC. Translating gives CASSLGLAGETQYF.

The gene calls are TRBV2 and TRBJ2-3, with 7 bases fitting TRBD1. From germline, CDR1 is SNHLY and CDR2 FYNNEI. This CDR3 comprises 16 residues. With 3 bases clipped from V and 4 bases from J, the junction kept 10 bases outside the gene matches. The CDR3 coding sequence is TGTGCCAGCAGTGAGATGGTTACAGGGGATGCAGATACGCAGTATTTT. Encoded protein: CASSEMVTGDADTQYF.

This clone has only one observation. This chain joins TRBV28 and TRBJ1-1; 9 bases fit TRBD1. Per germline, CDR1 MDHEN and CDR2 SYDVKM. The CDR3 covers 17 residues. Losses at the gene ends were 6 bases for V and 0 bases for J; bases not matched to a gene: 11. CDR3 in amino acids: CASRGAQGADMNTEAFF. The CDR3 DNA follows: TGTGCCAGCAGGGGCGCACAGGGGGCGGACATGAACACTGAAGCTTTCTTT.

The V gene is TRBV19, the J gene TRBJ2-7; D may be TRBD2 (7 bases). The CDR3 is 15 residues long. The V gene lost 4 bases and the J gene lost 2 bases, with 15 bases spanning the gap. The germline gives CDR1 LNHDA, CDR2 SQIVND (reference sequence). The DNA of the CDR3 is TGTGCCAGTAGTACCCGAGGGGGGGTCGCCTACGAGCAGTACTTC. It specifies CASSTRGGVAYEQYF.

The chain has TRBV28 and TRBJ2-5; tentative D call: TRBD1 (5 bases). V was pared by 4 bases and J by 5 bases, with 20 bases between. Per the germline V gene, CDR1 is MDHEN and CDR2 is SYDVKM. This CDR3 region has 16 residues. The CDR3, as DNA: TGTGCCAGCAGTTCCCCATCAGGGCCGGCCTCGGAGACCCAGTACTTC. Amino acids: CASSSPSGPASETQYF.

The CDR3 DNA sequence: TGTGCCAGCAGCCAGGCCCAGGTGCTCATGAACACTGAAGCTTTCTTT. Amino acids: CASSQAQVLMNTEAFF. The chain recombines TRBV5-6 with TRBJ1-1; D ambiguous. Between the trimmed V and J ends, which lost 4 bases and 0 bases, there was a span of 16 bases. Germline values: CDR1 SGHDT, CDR2 YYEEEE. CDR3 length: 16 residues.

The chain employs TRBV30 and TRBJ2-2; D remains unclear. Germline CDR1 is GTSNPN and CDR2 is SVGIG (reference sequence). This CDR3 contains 13 residues. V was trimmed by 0 bases and J by 4 bases, leaving 6 bases between them. The CDR3 coding sequence is TGTGCCTGGAGTGTACCCGGCACCGGGGAGCTGTTTTTT. This translates into CAWSVPGTGELFF. Supplemented by reference TRBV30 and TRBJ2-2, the full variable domain reads SQTIHQWPATLVQPVGSPLSLECTVEGTSNPNLYWYRQAAGRGLQLLFYSVGIGQISSEVPQNLSASRPQDRQFILSSKKLLLSDSGFYLCAWSVPGTGELFFGEGSRLTVL.

The chain carries TRBV6-6 and TRBJ2-3; unclear D gene. The germline gives CDR1 MNHNY, CDR2 SVGAGI (reference sequence). The CDR3 consists of 15 residues. The V gene lost 2 bases and the J gene lost 1 base, with 10 bases spanning the gap. Here the CDR3 DNA reads TGTGCCAGCAGTTACCCTAAGTCGGGCACAGATACGCAGTATTTT. Its translation is CASSYPKSGTDTQYF.

The rearrangement uses TRBV4-1 and TRBJ2-1; D not certain. CDR3 length: 15 amino acids. The V end lost 1 base, the J end lost 6 bases, and 13 bases lay between the germline ends. CDR1 and CDR2 (germline): MGHRA, YSYEKL. CDR3: CASSQVGPLTNEQFF. DNA of the CDR3: TGCGCCAGCAGCCAAGTGGGCCCTTTGACCAATGAGCAGTTCTTC.

The chain links TRBV29-1 to TRBJ2-3, with a tentative D call TRBD1 (6 bases). V gave up 4 bases and J gave up 6 bases, with 11 bases separating them. This CDR3 is 12 amino acids long. In germline, CDR1 is SQVTM, CDR2 ANQGSEA. The chain's CDR3 is CSVGGQGDTQYF. The CDR3 nucleotides read TGCAGCGTTGGTGGGCAGGGGGATACGCAGTATTTT.

This chain connects TRBV2 to TRBJ2-2; 7 bases map to TRBD2. CDR1 and CDR2 from the germline V gene are SNHLY and FYNNEI. With V trimmed by 8 bases and J by 2 bases, 8 bases remained unmatched. The CDR3 runs 15 residues. CDR3 in DNA: TGTGCCAGCGGGGTTGAGCGGGGCAACACCGGGGAGCTGTTTTTT. Protein: CASGVERGNTGELFF.

This sequence joins TRBV7-2 and TRBJ1-2; 11 bases are a match to TRBD1. Germline loops: CDR1 SGHTA, CDR2 FQGNSA. V lost 5 bases and J lost 6; bases outside the gene matches: 8. CDR3 length: 15 residues. DNA for the CDR3: TGTGCCAGCAGCGGACCGGGACAGGGGGTGGATGGCTACACCTTC. Protein product: CASSGPGQGVDGYTF.

CDR3 coding DNA: TGTGCCAGTAGTATTCAGGGGATGAACACTGAAGCTTTCTTT. Its translation is CASSIQGMNTEAFF. V usage is TRBV19 and J usage is TRBJ1-1; D is possibly TRBD1 (6 bases). Germline loops: CDR1 LNHDA, CDR2 SQIVND (reference sequence). The CDR3 covers 14 residues. V was pared by 3 bases and J by 0 bases, with 8 bases between.